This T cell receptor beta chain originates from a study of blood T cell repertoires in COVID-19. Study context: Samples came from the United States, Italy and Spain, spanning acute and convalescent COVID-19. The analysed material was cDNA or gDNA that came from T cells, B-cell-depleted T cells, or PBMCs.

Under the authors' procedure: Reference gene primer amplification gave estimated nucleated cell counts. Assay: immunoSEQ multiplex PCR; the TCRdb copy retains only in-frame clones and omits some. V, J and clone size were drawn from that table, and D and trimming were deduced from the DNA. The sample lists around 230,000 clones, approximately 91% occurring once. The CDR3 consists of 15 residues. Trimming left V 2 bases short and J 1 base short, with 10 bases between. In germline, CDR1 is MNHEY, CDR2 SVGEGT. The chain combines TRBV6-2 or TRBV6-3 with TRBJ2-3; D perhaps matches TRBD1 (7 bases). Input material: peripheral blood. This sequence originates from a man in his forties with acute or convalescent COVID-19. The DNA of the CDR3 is TGTGCCAGCAGTTACGGAGGGGGCGGCACAGATACGCAGTATTTT. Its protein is CASSYGGGGTDTQYF.